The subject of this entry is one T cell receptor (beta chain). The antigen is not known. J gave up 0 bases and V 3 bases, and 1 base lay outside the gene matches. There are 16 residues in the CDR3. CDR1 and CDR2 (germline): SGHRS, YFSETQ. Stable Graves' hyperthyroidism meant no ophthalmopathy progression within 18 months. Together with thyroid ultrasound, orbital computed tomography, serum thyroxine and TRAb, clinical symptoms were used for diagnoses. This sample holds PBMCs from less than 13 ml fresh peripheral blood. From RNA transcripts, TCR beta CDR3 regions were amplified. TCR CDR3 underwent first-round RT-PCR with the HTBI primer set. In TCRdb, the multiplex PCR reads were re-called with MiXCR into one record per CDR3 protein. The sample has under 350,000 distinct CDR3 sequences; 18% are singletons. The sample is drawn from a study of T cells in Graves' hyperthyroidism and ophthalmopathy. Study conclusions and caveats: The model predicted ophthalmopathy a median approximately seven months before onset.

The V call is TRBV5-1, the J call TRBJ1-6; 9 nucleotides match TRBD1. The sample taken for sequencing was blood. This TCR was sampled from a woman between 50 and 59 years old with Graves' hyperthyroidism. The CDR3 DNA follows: TGCGCCAGCAGCTCGGACAGGGGCTCCTATAATTCACCCCTCCACTTT. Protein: CASSSDRGSYNSPLHF.